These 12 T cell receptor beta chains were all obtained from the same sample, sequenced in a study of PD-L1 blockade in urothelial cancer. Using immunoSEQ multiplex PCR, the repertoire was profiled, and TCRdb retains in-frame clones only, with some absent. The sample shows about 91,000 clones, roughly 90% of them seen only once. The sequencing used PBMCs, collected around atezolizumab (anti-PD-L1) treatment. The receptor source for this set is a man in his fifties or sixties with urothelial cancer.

In DNA form, the CDR3 reads TGCGCCAGCAGCCAAGATCTATACCGCGGGGGCACCGGGGAGCTGTTTTTT. It translates to CASSQDLYRGGTGELFF. This chain joins TRBV4-3 and TRBJ2-2; 7 nucleotides align to TRBD2. The V segment lost 0 bases and the J segment 4 bases; nucleotides outside the gene matches: 8. Per the germline V gene, CDR1 is LGHNA and CDR2 is YSLEER. This CDR3 has 17 amino acids.

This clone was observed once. CDR3 amino acids: CATATTSSGANVLTF. The CDR3 coding sequence is TGTGCCACAGCGACCACCAGCTCTGGGGCCAACGTCCTGACTTTC. The chain employs TRBV2 and TRBJ2-6, with D hard to call. The length of the CDR3 is 15 residues. V was cut by 10 bases and J by 0 bases, with 13 bases left in between. Germline V gene sequence: CDR1 SNHLY, CDR2 FYNNEI. The full variable domain, in which reference TRBV2 and TRBJ2-6 provide the parts outside the CDR3, is EPEVTQTPSHQVTQMGQEVILRCVPISNHLYFYWYRQILGQKVEFLVSFYNNEISEKSEIFDDQFSVERPDGSNFTLKIRSTKLEDSAMYFCATATTSSGANVLTFGAGSRLTVL.

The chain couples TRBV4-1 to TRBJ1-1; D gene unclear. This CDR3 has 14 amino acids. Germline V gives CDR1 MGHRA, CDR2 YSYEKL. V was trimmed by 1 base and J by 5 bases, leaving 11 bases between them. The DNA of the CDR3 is TGCGCCAGCAGCCAAGCCCGGGGAGGGACTGAAGCTTTCTTT. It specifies CASSQARGGTEAFF.

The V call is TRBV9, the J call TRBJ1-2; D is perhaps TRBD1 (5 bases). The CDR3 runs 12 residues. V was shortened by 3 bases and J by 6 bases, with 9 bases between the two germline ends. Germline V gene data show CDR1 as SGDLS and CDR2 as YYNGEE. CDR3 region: CASSAQGNGYTF. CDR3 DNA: TGTGCCAGCAGCGCGCAGGGAAATGGCTACACCTTC.

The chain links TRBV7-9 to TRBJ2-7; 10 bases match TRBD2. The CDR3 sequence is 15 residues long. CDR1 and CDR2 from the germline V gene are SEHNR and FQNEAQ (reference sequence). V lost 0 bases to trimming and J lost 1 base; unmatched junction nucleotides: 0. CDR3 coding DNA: TGTGCCAGCAGCTTAGCTAGCGGGGGGTCCTACGAGCAGTACTTC. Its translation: CASSLASGGSYEQYF. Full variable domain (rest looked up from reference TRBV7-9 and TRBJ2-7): DTGVSQNPRHKITKRGQNVTFRCDPISEHNRLYWYRQTLGQGPEFLTYFQNEAQLEKSRLLSDRFSAERPKGSFSTLEIQRTEQGDSAMYLCASSLASGGSYEQYFGPGTRLTVT.

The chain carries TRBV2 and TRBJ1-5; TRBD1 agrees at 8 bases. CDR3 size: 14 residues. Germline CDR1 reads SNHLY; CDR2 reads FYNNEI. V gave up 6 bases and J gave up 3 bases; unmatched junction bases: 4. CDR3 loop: CASRAGGANQPQHF. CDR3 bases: TGTGCCAGCAGGGCAGGGGGCGCCAATCAGCCCCAGCATTTT.

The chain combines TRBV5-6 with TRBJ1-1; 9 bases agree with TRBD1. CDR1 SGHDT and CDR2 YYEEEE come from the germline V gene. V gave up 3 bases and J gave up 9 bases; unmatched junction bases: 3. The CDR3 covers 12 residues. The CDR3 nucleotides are TGTGCCAGCAGCTATGGACAGGGGCAAGCTTTCTTT. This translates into CASSYGQGQAFF.

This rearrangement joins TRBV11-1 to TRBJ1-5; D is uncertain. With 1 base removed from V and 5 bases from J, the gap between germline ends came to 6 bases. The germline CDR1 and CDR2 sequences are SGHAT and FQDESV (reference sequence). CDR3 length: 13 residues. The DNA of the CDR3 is TGTGCCAGCAGCTTAGATCCTCATCAGCCCCAGCATTTT. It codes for CASSLDPHQPQHF. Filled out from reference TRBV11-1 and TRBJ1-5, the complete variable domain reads EAEVAQSPRYKITEKSQAVAFWCDPISGHATLYWYRQILGQGPELLVQFQDESVVDDSQLPKDRFSAERLKGVDSTLKIQPAELGDSAMYLCASSLDPHQPQHFGDGTRLSIL.

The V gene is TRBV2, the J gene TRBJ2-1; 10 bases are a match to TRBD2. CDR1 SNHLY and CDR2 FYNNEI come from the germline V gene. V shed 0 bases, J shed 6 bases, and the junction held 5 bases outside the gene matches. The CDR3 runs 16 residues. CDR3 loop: CASSEASSGRFNEQFF. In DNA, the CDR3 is TGTGCCAGCAGTGAAGCCTCTAGCGGGAGATTCAATGAGCAGTTCTTC.

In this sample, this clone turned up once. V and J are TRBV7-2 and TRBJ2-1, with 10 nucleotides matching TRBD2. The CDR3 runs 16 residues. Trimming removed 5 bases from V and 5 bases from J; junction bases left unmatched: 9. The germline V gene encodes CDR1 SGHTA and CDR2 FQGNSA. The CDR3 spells CASSPARTSGNNEQFF. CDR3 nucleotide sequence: TGTGCCAGCAGCCCCGCGAGGACTAGCGGAAACAATGAGCAGTTCTTC.

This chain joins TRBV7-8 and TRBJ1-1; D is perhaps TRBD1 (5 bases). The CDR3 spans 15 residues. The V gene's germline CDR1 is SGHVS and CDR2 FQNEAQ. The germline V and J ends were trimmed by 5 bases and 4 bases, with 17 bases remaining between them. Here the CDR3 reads CASSLPSRGGTEAFF. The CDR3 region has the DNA TGTGCCAGCAGCCTACCTTCCCGGGGGGGCACTGAAGCTTTCTTT. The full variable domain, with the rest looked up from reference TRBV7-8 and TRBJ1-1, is GAGVSQSPRYKVAKRGQDVALRCDPISGHVSLFWYQQALGQGPEFLTYFQNEAQLDKSGLPSDRFFAERPEGSVSTLKIQRTQQEDSAVYLCASSLPSRGGTEAFFGQGTRLTVV.

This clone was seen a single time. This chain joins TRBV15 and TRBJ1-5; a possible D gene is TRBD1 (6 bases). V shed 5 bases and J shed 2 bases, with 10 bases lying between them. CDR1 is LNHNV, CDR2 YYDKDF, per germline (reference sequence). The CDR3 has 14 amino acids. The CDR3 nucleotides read TGTGCCACCAGCCTACAGGGCGGCAATCAGCCCCAGCATTTT. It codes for CATSLQGGNQPQHF.